This passage covers 9 T cell receptor beta chains from one sample sequenced in a study of regulatory T cells in long-lasting Graves disease. Time point denoted: persistent/refractory GD, antithyroid drugs over 5 years with positive TRAb. After RNA was extracted from PBMCs, the TCR library was made from it. Researchers made TCR beta libraries by using iRepertoire HTBI primers and running Arm-PCR on CDR3 regions. TCRdb reanalysed the multiplex PCR reads using MiXCR and keeps one entry per CDR3 protein. The repertoire consists of more than 650,000 distinct CDR3 sequences, with around 30% occurring once and the leading ten covering roughly 40%. Material: peripheral blood mononuclear cells (PBMCs), obtained when the disease was refractory, from a patient treated with antithyroid drugs. These receptors were obtained from a female donor with Graves disease.

This clonotype was counted once. The chain employs TRBV6-9 and TRBJ2-1; 9 nucleotides match TRBD1. V dropped 3 bases and J dropped 6; count of bases not matched to a gene: 6. This CDR3 region has 15 residues. CDR1 and CDR2 from the germline V gene are MNHGY and SVAAGI. The CDR3 is CASSYGTGSRNEQFF. CDR3 nucleotide sequence: TGTGCCAGCAGTTACGGGACAGGGTCGCGCAATGAGCAGTTCTTC.

The chain combines TRBV12-3 or TRBV12-4 with TRBJ2-3; D gene ambiguous. V was cut by 2 bases and J by 4 bases, with 4 bases left in between. This CDR3 has 12 amino acids. The CDR3 sequence: CASSLFPDTQYF. CDR3 nucleotides: TGTGCCAGCAGTTTATTTCCAGATACGCAGTATTTT.

In the case of this clonotype: The germline gene is not matched at one end of the junction; a read error may be the cause. V and J are TRBV13 and TRBJ1-1; D not certain. From germline, CDR1 is PRHDT and CDR2 FYEKMQ (reference sequence). CDR3 size: 15 residues. CDR3 nucleotides: TGTGCCACCAGCTTTTTCCGGGGATCAGGCACTGAAGCTTTCTTT. Its protein product is CATSFFRGSGTEAFF.

The chain carries TRBV18 and TRBJ2-7, with 11 nucleotides matching TRBD2. With V trimmed by 3 bases and J by 5 bases, 12 bases remained unmatched. Germline V gene data show CDR1 as KGHSH and CDR2 as LQKENI. This CDR3 has 17 residues. The CDR3 loop is CASSPAATSGNVHEQYF. The CDR3 DNA reads as TGTGCCAGCTCACCCGCGGCGACTAGCGGGAACGTACACGAGCAGTACTTC.

This clonotype came up a few times. The V gene is TRBV12-3 or TRBV12-4, the J gene TRBJ1-5; D may be TRBD1 (5 bases). This CDR3 contains 15 residues. Trimming pared 3 bases from V and 1 base from J, leaving 10 bases between. CDR3 coding DNA: TGTGCCAGCAGTTTGACTTGGGACAGCAATCAGCCCCAGCATTTT. It yields the protein CASSLTWDSNQPQHF.

This chain joins TRBV27 and TRBJ1-6, with D unclear. This CDR3 is built from 14 residues. V lost 0 bases and J 7 bases, leaving 7 bases between the germline ends. CDR1 and CDR2 (germline): MNHEY, SMNVEV (reference sequence). This chain's CDR3 is CASSLSVNNSPLHF. The CDR3 bases are TGTGCCAGCAGTTTATCAGTAAACAATTCACCCCTCCACTTT.

This chain connects TRBV7-8 to TRBJ1-3; TRBD1 matches at 8 bases. This CDR3 region has 18 residues. With V trimmed by 3 bases and J by 1 base, 11 bases remained unmatched. Germline loops: CDR1 SGHVS, CDR2 FQNEAQ. For the CDR3, the DNA is TGTGCCAGCAGCTTCGGGCAGGGGGCTATTATTTCTGGAAACACCATATATTTT. Encoded protein: CASSFGQGAIISGNTIYF.

The chain joins TRBV20-1 to TRBJ1-6; 7 bases align to TRBD1. The CDR3 loop spans 15 amino acids. The V gene end was trimmed by 6 bases and the J gene end by 8 bases; junction bases not matched to a gene: 13. Per the germline V gene, CDR1 is DFQATT and CDR2 is SNEGSKA (reference sequence). The DNA of the CDR3 is TGCAGTGCCCCCCCAGGGCAGGGGGATTATTCACCCCTCCACTTT. It codes for CSAPPGQGDYSPLHF.

This clonotype was counted ten times or more. The V call is TRBV2, the J call TRBJ2-5; TRBD1 might be the D (5 bases). Germline V gives CDR1 SNHLY, CDR2 FYNNEI. This CDR3 spans 14 amino acids. V shed 2 bases and J shed 2 bases, with 9 bases lying between them. CDR3 amino acids: CASSERQHQETQYF. CDR3 sequence (DNA): TGTGCCAGCAGTGAACGACAGCATCAAGAGACCCAGTACTTC. Full variable domain (remainder filled in from reference TRBV2 and TRBJ2-5): EPEVTQTPSHQVTQMGQEVILRCVPISNHLYFYWYRQILGQKVEFLVSFYNNEISEKSEIFDDQFSVERPDGSNFTLKIRSTKLEDSAMYFCASSERQHQETQYFGPGTRLLVL.